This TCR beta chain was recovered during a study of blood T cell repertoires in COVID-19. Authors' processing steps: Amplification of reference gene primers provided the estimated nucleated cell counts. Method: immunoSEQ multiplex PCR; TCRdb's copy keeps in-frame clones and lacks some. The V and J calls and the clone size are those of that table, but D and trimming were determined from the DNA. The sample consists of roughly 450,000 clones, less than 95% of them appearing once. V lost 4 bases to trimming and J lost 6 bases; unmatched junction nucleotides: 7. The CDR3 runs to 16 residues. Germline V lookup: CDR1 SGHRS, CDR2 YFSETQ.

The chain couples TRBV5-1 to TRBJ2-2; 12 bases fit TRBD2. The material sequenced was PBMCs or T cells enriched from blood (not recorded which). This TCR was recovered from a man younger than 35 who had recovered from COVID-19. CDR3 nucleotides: TGCGCCAGCAGCACAACTAGCGGGAGGAGTGCCGGGGAGCTGTTTTTT. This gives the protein CASSTTSGRSAGELFF.